This record looks at one TCR beta chain sequence and its context. This sample is drawn from a study of control samples from healthy donors and cancer patients. Measured with immunoSEQ multiplex PCR; TCRdb has only the in-frame clones, and not every one. Of fewer than 200,000 clones detected, just under 95% appear once; the ten largest clones hold over 1.3%. This CDR3 has 17 amino acids. Germline CDR1 is MDHEN and CDR2 is SYDVKM. The V and J ends lost 3 bases and 0 bases, in that order; junction bases with no gene match: 6. The rearrangement uses TRBV28 and TRBJ2-2; 8 bases align to TRBD2. The sequenced material came from blood. The receptor comes from a man younger than 35 in good health. The CDR3 nucleotides read TGTGCCAGCAGTTTCTTCCGGACTAGCTCGAACACCGGGGAGCTGTTTTTT. It is translated as CASSFFRTSSNTGELFF.